The 25 T cell receptor beta chains below all came from one sample that was sequenced in a study of cytomegalovirus exposure and HLA in healthy donors. Vbeta (60) and Jbeta (13) primers were used in the PCR. Using immunoSEQ multiplex PCR, the repertoire was profiled, and TCRdb retains in-frame clones only, with some absent. The sample comprises tens of thousands of clones, 81% of which are singletons, and about 2.5% rests with the top ten. The sequencing input was PBMCs. These receptors all come from a man aged 45 to 65 in good health and CMV-seronegative.

The V gene is TRBV2, the J gene TRBJ1-5, with unresolved D. The CDR3 is made up of 15 amino acids. Germline CDR1 SNHLY, CDR2 FYNNEI. V was cut by 1 base and J by 9 bases, with 16 bases left in between. The CDR3, as DNA: TGTGCCAGCAGTGAAGACGGGAACAGAGGGAGGCCCCAGCATTTT. Amino acid sequence: CASSEDGNRGRPQHF.

This clone was counted a few times. The chain links TRBV10-3 to TRBJ1-1, with 7 bases identical to TRBD1. Trimming cost V 6 bases and J 1 base; bases outside gene matches: 2. Germline V gene lookup returns CDR1 ENHRY and CDR2 SYGVKD. The CDR3 is 13 amino acids. The CDR3 nucleotides read TGTGCCATCAGCCGGGACAGGAACACTGAAGCTTTCTTT. Protein: CAISRDRNTEAFF.

J is TRBJ1-1 and V is TRBV9, with D unclear. The CDR3 runs 15 residues. The V gene lost 3 bases and the J gene lost 4 bases, with 16 bases spanning the gap. Per germline, CDR1 SGDLS and CDR2 YYNGEE. CDR3 nucleotides: TGTGCCAGCAGCGGCGGGCAGGAAAACCCCACTGAAGCTTTCTTT. This sequence encodes CASSGGQENPTEAFF. Drawing the rest from reference TRBV9 and TRBJ1-1, the complete variable domain is DSGVTQTPKHLITATGQRVTLRCSPRSGDLSVYWYQQSLDQGLQFLIQYYNGEERAKGNILERFSAQQFPDLHSELNLSSLELGDSALYFCASSGGQENPTEAFFGQGTRLTVV.

V gene TRBV4-3 combines with J gene TRBJ1-2; 8 positions agree with TRBD1. This CDR3 is 15 amino acids long. V trimming: 4 bases; J trimming: 4 bases; junction bases outside the gene matches: 8. Germline lookup yields CDR1 LGHNA and CDR2 YSLEER. The CDR3 loop reads CASSPETGAGYGYTF. CDR3 nucleotide sequence: TGCGCCAGCAGCCCCGAGACAGGGGCAGGCTATGGCTACACCTTC.

This sequence joins TRBV7-2 and TRBJ1-1; the D gene is possibly TRBD1 (5 bases). CDR3 length: 14 residues. Trimming removed 4 bases at V and 4 bases at J, with 13 bases between. Germline assignment: CDR1 SGHTA and CDR2 FQGNSA. CDR3 in amino acids: CASSYLGRGTEAFF. The DNA for the CDR3 is TGTGCCAGCAGCTATCTGGGAAGGGGCACTGAAGCTTTCTTT. Together with reference TRBV7-2 and TRBJ1-1, the CDR3 gives the full variable domain: GAGVSQSPSNKVTEKGKDVELRCDPISGHTALYWYRQSLGQGLEFLIYFQGNSAPDKSGLPSDRFSAERTGGSVSTLTIQRTQQEDSAVYLCASSYLGRGTEAFFGQGTRLTVV.

The chain joins TRBV7-2 to TRBJ2-7, with TRBD2 as a possible D gene (6 bases). CDR1 and CDR2 from the germline V gene are SGHTA and FQGNSA. This CDR3 comprises 14 residues. Trimming shortened V by 5 bases and J by 0 bases, and 11 bases separated the two germline ends. CDR3 protein: CASSRWTNSYEQYF. The CDR3 DNA sequence: TGTGCCAGCAGCCGATGGACTAACTCCTACGAGCAGTACTTC.

The chain combines TRBV11-2 with TRBJ2-7; a weak D match, TRBD2 (6 bases). V lost 5 bases and J lost 2, with 13 bases in between. The germline V gene has CDR1 SGHAT and CDR2 FQNNGV. The CDR3 totals 14 residues. CDR3: CASSPPGGAYEQYF. DNA of the CDR3: TGTGCCAGCAGCCCTCCCGGCGGGGCCTACGAGCAGTACTTC.

The chain recombines TRBV5-5 with TRBJ2-7; 7 nucleotides match TRBD1. Germline-derived CDR1 and CDR2 are SGHKS and YYEKEE (reference sequence). The CDR3 covers 14 residues. V lost 4 bases, J lost 1 base, and 5 bases stayed unmatched. The CDR3 sequence: CASSVLGQSYEQYF. The DNA for the CDR3 is TGTGCCAGCAGCGTGTTGGGACAGTCCTACGAGCAGTACTTC.

The V gene is TRBV4-2, the J gene TRBJ1-4; D gene ambiguous. V was shortened by 4 bases and J by 0 bases, with 12 bases between the two germline ends. CDR3 length equals 16 residues. Germline-derived CDR1 and CDR2 are LGHNA and YNFKEQ. The CDR3 sequence is CASSPRWLATNEKLFF. CDR3 DNA sequence: TGTGCCAGCAGCCCACGGTGGTTAGCAACTAATGAAAAACTGTTTTTT.

The chain carries TRBV29-1 and TRBJ2-6; D may be TRBD1 (5 bases). Germline V gene lookup returns CDR1 SQVTM and CDR2 ANQGSEA. The CDR3 sequence is 18 residues long. V lost 2 bases, J lost 3 bases, and 20 bases lay in between. The CDR3 region is CSVEMFQGPGGGANVLTF. For the CDR3, the DNA is TGCAGCGTTGAAATGTTCCAGGGCCCAGGTGGTGGGGCCAACGTCCTGACTTTC.

The genes are TRBV25-1 and TRBJ1-4, with 8 bases identical to TRBD1. Germline V lookup: CDR1 MGHDK, CDR2 SYGVNS. Trimming cost V 3 bases and J 0 bases; bases outside gene matches: 3. This CDR3 has 16 amino acids. The CDR3 sequence is CASSDYRGATNEKLFF. As DNA, the CDR3 is TGTGCCAGCAGTGATTACAGGGGGGCAACTAATGAAAAACTGTTTTTT.

This clone was seen a single time. The chain combines TRBV11-2 with TRBJ2-2; 8 bases line up with TRBD2. After removal of 1 base from V and 2 bases from J, the junction contained 6 bases not matched to a gene. Germline loops: CDR1 SGHAT, CDR2 FQNNGV. The CDR3 loop spans 17 amino acids. The CDR3: CASSLVSSGVNTGELFF. DNA for the CDR3: TGTGCCAGCAGCTTAGTTAGTAGCGGGGTTAACACCGGGGAGCTGTTTTTT. The complete variable domain, with remaining parts taken from reference TRBV11-2 and TRBJ2-2, reads EAGVAQSPRYKIIEKRQSVAFWCNPISGHATLYWYQQILGQGPKLLIQFQNNGVVDDSQLPKDRFSAERLKGVDSTLKIQPAKLEDSAVYLCASSLVSSGVNTGELFFGEGSRLTVL.

This clone was seen more than once but under ten times. This sequence joins TRBV30 and TRBJ2-5; 8 bases map to TRBD1. The V and J ends lost 3 bases and 4 bases, in that order; junction bases with no gene match: 7. Germline V CDR1 and CDR2: GTSNPN, SVGIG (reference sequence). The CDR3 extends over 14 amino acids. CDR3 region: CAWSPGQGRETQYF. DNA of the CDR3: TGTGCCTGGAGCCCCGGACAGGGAAGAGAGACCCAGTACTTC.

This CDR3 is CASIPGSYSNQPQHF. CDR3 coding DNA: TGTGCCAGCATCCCGGGAAGTTATAGCAATCAGCCCCAGCATTTT. The chain couples TRBV6-1 to TRBJ1-5; D remains unclear. V lost 7 bases and J lost 0, with 13 bases in between. The CDR3 contains 15 residues. CDR1 and CDR2 from the germline V gene are MNHNS and SASEGT.

The CDR3: CASSRPPWARNTEAFF. CDR3 DNA: TGTGCCAGCAGCCGCCCCCCCTGGGCGCGGAACACTGAAGCTTTCTTT. This sequence joins TRBV7-9 and TRBJ1-1; no reliable D call. Germline CDR1 is SEHNR and CDR2 is FQNEAQ (reference sequence). CDR3 length: 16 amino acids. The ends were cut back, 5 bases at V and 1 base at J, with 17 bases in the middle. Filled out from reference TRBV7-9 and TRBJ1-1, the complete variable domain reads DTGVSQNPRHKITKRGQNVTFRCDPISEHNRLYWYRQTLGQGPEFLTYFQNEAQLEKSRLLSDRFSAERPKGSFSTLEIQRTEQGDSAMYLCASSRPPWARNTEAFFGQGTRLTVV.

The table lists this clone with a count of one. The V call is TRBV6-4, the J call TRBJ1-3; no firm D call. CDR1 is MRHNA and CDR2 is SNTAGT in the germline V gene. V was shortened by 3 bases and J by 3 bases, with 12 bases between the two germline ends. This CDR3 spans 15 amino acids. CDR3 coding DNA: TGTGCCAGCAGTGATACAGTAGAAGTTGGAAACACCATATATTTT. Translating gives CASSDTVEVGNTIYF.

The rearrangement joins TRBV6-4 to TRBJ1-5; tentative D call: TRBD1 (6 bases). This CDR3 contains 13 residues. Trimming took off 6 bases at V and 5 bases at J, with 11 bases between the two ends. Germline CDR1 reads MRHNA; CDR2 reads SNTAGT. The CDR3 spells CASRKQGDQPQHF. In DNA form, the CDR3 reads TGTGCCAGCAGGAAACAGGGAGATCAGCCCCAGCATTTT.

The chain links TRBV9 to TRBJ2-5; possibly TRBD2 for D (6 bases). The assigned J gene may be wrong: the sequence end matches TRBJ2-7 better. CDR3 size: 14 residues. Looked up from germline, CDR1 is SGDLS and CDR2 is YYNGEE. CDR3 nucleotides: TGTGCCAGCAGCGTAGCAGGGACTGGCTACGAGCAGTACTTC. This encodes CASSVAGTGYEQYF.

This chain joins TRBV28 and TRBJ2-2; D remains ambiguous. The CDR3 runs to 12 residues. Per the germline V gene, CDR1 is MDHEN and CDR2 is SYDVKM. Between the trimmed V and J ends, which lost 6 bases and 1 base, there was a span of 3 bases. This chain's CDR3 is CASSKNTGELFF. CDR3 DNA sequence: TGTGCCAGCAGCAAGAACACCGGGGAGCTGTTTTTT.

This rearrangement joins TRBV19 to TRBJ2-1, with TRBD2 identical over 8 bases. Germline trimming cut 5 bases from V and 5 bases from J; bases unmatched to any gene: 11. This CDR3 has 16 residues. Germline CDR1 LNHDA, CDR2 SQIVND (reference sequence). As DNA, the CDR3 is TGTGCCAGTAGTGATCCGTCGGGGGGGCTCCACAATGAGCAGTTCTTC. Its protein is CASSDPSGGLHNEQFF.

J is TRBJ1-2 and V is TRBV5-1; D is perhaps TRBD1 (5 bases). The CDR3 has 12 amino acids. V was trimmed by 1 base and J by 6 bases, leaving 7 bases between them. Germline CDR1 SGHRS, CDR2 YFSETQ. The CDR3 nucleotides read TGCGCCAGCAGCTTGATAGGGGATGGCTACACCTTC. Encoded protein: CASSLIGDGYTF. Full variable domain (missing parts from reference TRBV5-1 and TRBJ1-2): KAGVTQTPRYLIKTRGQQVTLSCSPISGHRSVSWYQQTPGQGLQFLFEYFSETQRNKGNFPGRFSGRQFSNSRSEMNVSTLELGDSALYLCASSLIGDGYTFGSGTRLTVV.

This clone was observed a single time. An end of the junction does not agree with germline; a read error may underlie this. V is TRBV7-9 and J is TRBJ2-7, with D perhaps TRBD1 (5 bases). CDR1 SEHNR and CDR2 FQNEAQ come from the germline V gene (reference sequence). The CDR3 loop spans 12 amino acids. CDR3 loop: CSSSLDSYEQYF. The CDR3 DNA follows: TGTTCCAGCAGCTTAGACAGCTACGAGCAGTACTTC.

The V and J genes are TRBV7-2 and TRBJ1-6; 8 positions match TRBD1. The germline V gene encodes CDR1 SGHTA and CDR2 FQGNSA. V lost 1 base, J lost 6 bases, and 2 bases stayed unmatched. The CDR3 contains 15 residues. The CDR3 nucleotides are TGTGCCAGCAGCTTAGTGGGGACAGGTAATTCACCCCTCCACTTT. Translation gives CASSLVGTGNSPLHF.

The gene calls are TRBV4-3 and TRBJ1-1, with D possibly TRBD1 on 5 matching bases. Between the trimmed V and J ends, which lost 0 bases and 0 bases, there was a span of 11 bases. Germline V CDR1 and CDR2: LGHNA, YSLEER. The CDR3 extends over 16 amino acids. The CDR3 here is CASSQEQRTMNTEAFF. CDR3 nucleotides: TGCGCCAGCAGCCAAGAACAAAGGACAATGAACACTGAAGCTTTCTTT.

This clone was found once. CDR3 DNA: TGTGCCAGCAGCCCTGGAGGCGGCTATGGCTACACCTTC. Translated, it gives CASSPGGGYGYTF. The rearrangement uses TRBV6-5 and TRBJ1-2; D ambiguous. The CDR3 has 13 amino acids. CDR1 is MNHEY and CDR2 is SVGAGI in the germline V gene. Trimming removed 6 bases from V and 4 bases from J, with 12 bases in between.